Sequencing of this TCR beta chain was carried out in a study of spatial heterogeneity in lung cancer. General study findings and limits: Counts of expanded intratumoral alpha and beta TCRs tracked tumor mutation counts. Numbers of ubiquitous and regional expanded TCRs tracked ubiquitous and regional nonsynonymous mutation counts, respectively.

Time point denoted: sample taken at primary tumor resection. Whole RNA, isolated from tumor, nontumor lung or frozen PBMC, was sequenced without prior sorting. The CDR3 has 14 residues. The V gene end was trimmed by 6 bases and the J gene end by 5 bases; junction bases not matched to a gene: 8. The germline V gene has CDR1 MDHEN and CDR2 SYDVKM. This clonotype has at least ten counts. The antigen is unknown. In the library, each TCR cDNA molecule bore its own unique molecular identifier. TCRdb redid the calling of the 5' RACE reads with MiXCR, one entry per CDR3 protein. The sample shows tens of thousands of distinct CDR3 sequences, under 6.5% of them seen only once.

This chain links TRBV28 with TRBJ2-7; TRBD1 matches at 9 bases. The sequence was obtained from a male donor with early-stage non-small cell lung cancer. The source was lung tumor tissue, collected at surgery. The CDR3 spells CASSGTGIRDEQYF. The CDR3 DNA reads TGTGCCAGCAGCGGGACAGGGATACGCGACGAGCAGTACTTC. The full variable domain, completed using reference TRBV28 and TRBJ2-7, is DVKVTQSSRYLVKRTGEKVFLECVQDMDHENMFWYRQDPGLGLRLIYFSYDVKMKEKGDIPEGYSVSREKKERFSLILESASTNQTSMYLCASSGTGIRDEQYFGPGTRLTVT.